Listed below are T cell receptor beta chains from one sample, sequenced in a study of cytomegalovirus exposure and HLA in healthy donors. Some clones are missing from TCRdb's copy, which holds only in-frame ones; the method was immunoSEQ multiplex PCR. The table has some 130,000 clones, 60% to 80% seen once; the top ten hold nearly 4%. The sequencing sample was made of PBMCs. The receptors originated from a male donor in good health and CMV-seronegative. CDR3s leave out the opening cysteine and the closing phenylalanine or tryptophan.

J gene: TRBJ1-2
V gene: TRBV6-5
CDR3 protein: ASSYGRGGRGYT

J gene: TRBJ2-3
V gene: TRBV11-2
CDR3 protein: ASSLGTGLYTDTQY

J gene: TRBJ2-1
V gene: TRBV5-1
CDR3 protein: ASNLVSSGGAYEQF

J gene: TRBJ1-5
V gene: TRBV27
CDR3 protein: ATSSLYKDRRNQPQH

J gene: TRBJ2-1
V gene: TRBV5-1
CDR3 protein: ASSSFGRAGNEQF

J gene: TRBJ2-3
V gene: TRBV4-1
CDR3 protein: ASSHPGGPSSTDTQY

J gene: TRBJ1-6
V gene: TRBV5-1
CDR3 protein: ASRLQGAMGNSPLH

J gene: TRBJ1-1
V gene: TRBV30
CDR3 protein: AWSVPRGGTEAF

J gene: TRBJ2-1
V gene: TRBV6-1
CDR3 protein: ASTTYNEQF

J gene: TRBJ2-5
V gene: TRBV15
CDR3 protein: ATSREPGGRETQY

J gene: TRBJ2-4
V gene: TRBV15
CDR3 protein: ATSRDGASGTSQY

J gene: TRBJ1-3
V gene: TRBV18
CDR3 protein: ASSWGQSSGNTIY

J gene: TRBJ2-3
V gene: TRBV6-5
CDR3 protein: ASSYGAGGVDTQY

J gene: TRBJ1-5
V gene: TRBV7-2
CDR3 protein: ASSGPGLRLDQPQH

J gene: TRBJ2-6
V gene: TRBV10-3
CDR3 protein: AITGSSGANVLT

J gene: TRBJ2-1
V gene: TRBV27
CDR3 protein: ASSLYLGGSYNEQF

J gene: TRBJ1-2
V gene: TRBV18
CDR3 protein: ASSPVGGGYT

J gene: TRBJ2-7
V gene: TRBV4-2
CDR3 protein: ASSQVDRPYEQY

J gene: TRBJ1-2
V gene: TRBV6-1
CDR3 protein: ASSSPGTAYGYT

J gene: TRBJ1-5
V gene: TRBV10-3
CDR3 protein: AISDDRAEGNQPQH

J gene: TRBJ1-4
V gene: TRBV5-6
CDR3 protein: ASSKTVELINEKLF

J gene: TRBJ2-1
V gene: TRBV6-5
CDR3 protein: ASRFHSGSHNEQF

J gene: TRBJ2-7
V gene: TRBV5-1
CDR3 protein: ASSLGLAGIGDEQY

J gene: TRBJ1-4
V gene: TRBV25-1
CDR3 protein: ASSEFDGAATNEKLF

J gene: TRBJ2-3
V gene: TRBV7-2
CDR3 protein: ASSLGLAGGTDTQY

J gene: TRBJ2-7
V gene: TRBV21-1
CDR3 protein: ASSGQGPSYEQY

J gene: TRBJ1-5
V gene: TRBV6-6
CDR3 protein: ASSPVDRGSNQPQH

J gene: TRBJ1-1
V gene: TRBV6-1
CDR3 protein: ASSDWRRTEAF

J gene: TRBJ1-1
V gene: TRBV6-6
CDR3 protein: ASSYRGGSSTEAF

J gene: TRBJ1-1
V gene: TRBV6-1
CDR3 protein: ASIFGGQGKTEAF

J gene: TRBJ2-7
V gene: TRBV5-1
CDR3 protein: ASSLDGFYEQY

J gene: TRBJ2-7
V gene: TRBV7-2
CDR3 protein: ASSLAQNRAHEQY

J gene: TRBJ1-6
V gene: TRBV4-2
CDR3 protein: ASSQDSGAYNSPLH

J gene: TRBJ1-1
V gene: TRBV18
CDR3 protein: ASSPLYAGPNTEAF

J gene: TRBJ1-1
V gene: TRBV28
CDR3 protein: ASSSPTVMNTEAF

J gene: TRBJ2-2
V gene: TRBV7-9
CDR3 protein: SSSDNAGTGITGELF

J gene: TRBJ2-5
V gene: TRBV29-1
CDR3 protein: SGGTGPAGGQETQY

J gene: TRBJ1-1
V gene: TRBV5-1
CDR3 protein: ASSLGRDPLGEAF

J gene: TRBJ2-1
V gene: TRBV19
CDR3 protein: ASSLRESFNEQF

J gene: TRBJ1-1
V gene: TRBV7-6
CDR3 protein: ASSPGLLNTEAF

J gene: TRBJ2-3
V gene: TRBV10-3
CDR3 protein: AISDRQGNTQY

J gene: TRBJ2-1
V gene: TRBV10-3
CDR3 protein: AISESETYNEQF

J gene: TRBJ1-2
V gene: TRBV5-6
CDR3 protein: ASSLALYGYT

J gene: TRBJ1-5
V gene: TRBV10-3
CDR3 protein: AISGDRGQPQH

J gene: TRBJ2-3
V gene: TRBV2
CDR3 protein: ASSNLDTQY

J gene: TRBJ2-5
V gene: TRBV5-1
CDR3 protein: ASSLLIYSQETQY

J gene: TRBJ2-5
V gene: TRBV28
CDR3 protein: ASSTLAGGPETQY

J gene: TRBJ2-1
V gene: TRBV28
CDR3 protein: ASRGQGSNEQF

J gene: TRBJ2-1
V gene: TRBV7-9
CDR3 protein: ASSLWGTGGKDNEQF

J gene: TRBJ2-2
V gene: TRBV9
CDR3 protein: ASSALAGALPGELF

J gene: TRBJ1-1
V gene: TRBV6-4
CDR3 protein: ASSADRGRNTEAF

J gene: TRBJ2-1
V gene: TRBV11-2
CDR3 protein: ASSSGTGGYNEQF

J gene: TRBJ2-3
V gene: TRBV10-1
CDR3 protein: ASSHIQGESTDTQY

J gene: TRBJ2-1
V gene: TRBV7-3
CDR3 protein: ASSSGLAGDEQF

J gene: TRBJ1-1
V gene: TRBV29-1
CDR3 protein: SVLGSGGTEAF

J gene: TRBJ1-2
V gene: TRBV12-2
CDR3 protein: ASRSTGENGYT

J gene: TRBJ1-2
V gene: TRBV11-2
CDR3 protein: ASSQYQGSDGYT

J gene: TRBJ1-5
V gene: TRBV4-1
CDR3 protein: ASSQIPGEQSNQPQH